One T cell receptor (beta chain) is described in this entry. These data originate in a study of blood T cell repertoires in COVID-19. Study in general: T cells, B-cell-depleted T cells, or PBMCs provided the cDNA or gDNA that served as material.

Original methodology: Amplifying reference gene primers gave estimates of nucleated cell counts. Data came from immunoSEQ multiplex PCR; TCRdb stores just in-frame clones and leaves some out. V, J and clone size derive from that table, while D and trimming were established from the DNA sequence. The sample consists of almost 400,000 clones, approximately 88% of them appearing once. The study recruited people aged roughly 18 to 100 years across about 25 US areas. Which cohort a participant joined came from the clinical history participants gave. The CDR3 extends over 18 amino acids. Germline CDR1 is DFQATT and CDR2 is SNEGSKA (reference sequence). J gave up 0 bases and V 3 bases, and 7 bases lay outside the gene matches.

The chain recombines TRBV20-1 with TRBJ2-3; 15 positions agree with TRBD2. Specimen: PBMCs or T cells enriched from blood (not recorded which). The sequence was collected from a woman aged 30 to 39 with acute COVID-19. The CDR3 sequence is CSASRTSGGGESTDTQYF. The DNA of the CDR3 is TGCAGTGCTAGTAGGACTAGCGGGGGGGGAGAGAGCACAGATACGCAGTATTTT.